This passage covers 5 T cell receptor beta chains from one sample sequenced in a study of shared clonotypes between healthy human individuals. Some clones are missing from TCRdb's copy, which holds only in-frame ones; the method was immunoSEQ multiplex PCR. Among just over 2,000,000 clones listed, 90% to 95% were seen once. Sequences were obtained from naive CD4+ T cells sorted from blood. The subset: CD45RA+ positively selected. All receptors derive from a young man in good health.

This clone has only one observation. V and J are TRBV2 and TRBJ1-6, with a tentative D call TRBD1 (6 bases). Trimming cost V 6 bases and J 8 bases, with 14 bases left between them. Germline values: CDR1 SNHLY, CDR2 FYNNEI. The CDR3 extends over 14 amino acids. The CDR3 is CASRRDKNYSPLHF. In nucleotides, the CDR3 is TGTGCCAGCAGGAGGGACAAGAACTATTCACCCCTCCACTTT.

The chain combines TRBV28 with TRBJ1-6, with D unresolved. Trimming took 4 bases from V and 0 from J, leaving 16 bases between them. The germline V gene encodes CDR1 MDHEN and CDR2 SYDVKM. This CDR3 is built from 18 residues. CDR3 loop: CASSSPASRGSYNSPLHF. Written as DNA, the CDR3 is TGTGCCAGCAGTTCTCCGGCAAGCCGGGGCTCCTATAATTCACCCCTCCACTTT.

The rearrangement uses TRBV11-2 and TRBJ1-2, with a possible D match to TRBD1 (6 bases). The CDR3 covers 14 residues. Germline CDR1 SGHAT, CDR2 FQNNGV. The V end was cut by 4 bases, the J end by 6 bases, with 15 bases between. CDR3: CASSSTVGAHGYTF. The CDR3, as DNA: TGTGCCAGCAGCTCGACTGTGGGGGCCCATGGCTACACCTTC. The whole variable domain, filled in from reference TRBV11-2 and TRBJ1-2, reads EAGVAQSPRYKIIEKRQSVAFWCNPISGHATLYWYQQILGQGPKLLIQFQNNGVVDDSQLPKDRFSAERLKGVDSTLKIQPAKLEDSAVYLCASSSTVGAHGYTFGSGTRLTVV.

The chain carries TRBV7-8 and TRBJ2-7, with a possible D match to TRBD1 (5 bases). Germline V gene data show CDR1 as SGHVS and CDR2 as FQNEAQ. The CDR3 has 15 amino acids. V was shortened by 2 bases and J by 2 bases, with 13 bases between the two germline ends. CDR3 sequence reads: CASSLRGHGPYEQYF. DNA for the CDR3: TGTGCCAGCAGCTTAAGGGGTCATGGCCCCTACGAGCAGTACTTC.

CDR3 region: CASKPEGQGAHEQYF. CDR3 DNA sequence: TGTGCCAGTAAGCCGGAAGGACAGGGGGCCCACGAGCAGTACTTC. The chain carries TRBV6-6 and TRBJ2-7; 11 bases line up with TRBD1. The CDR3 consists of 15 residues. Germline CDR1 reads MNHNY; CDR2 reads SVGAGI (reference sequence). The V gene end was trimmed by 9 bases and the J gene end by 5 bases; junction bases not matched to a gene: 12.